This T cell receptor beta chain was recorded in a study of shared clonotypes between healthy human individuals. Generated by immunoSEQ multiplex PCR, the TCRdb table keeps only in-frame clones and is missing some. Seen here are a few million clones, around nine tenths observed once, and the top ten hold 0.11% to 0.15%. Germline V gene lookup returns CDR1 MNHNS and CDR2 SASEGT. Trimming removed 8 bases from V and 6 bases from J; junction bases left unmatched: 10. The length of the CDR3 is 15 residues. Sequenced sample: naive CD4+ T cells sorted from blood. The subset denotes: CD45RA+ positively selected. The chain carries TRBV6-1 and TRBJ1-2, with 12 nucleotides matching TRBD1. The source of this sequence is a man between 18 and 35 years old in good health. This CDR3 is CASGPPGQGANGYTF. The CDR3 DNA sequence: TGTGCCAGCGGTCCGCCGGGACAGGGGGCCAATGGCTACACCTTC.